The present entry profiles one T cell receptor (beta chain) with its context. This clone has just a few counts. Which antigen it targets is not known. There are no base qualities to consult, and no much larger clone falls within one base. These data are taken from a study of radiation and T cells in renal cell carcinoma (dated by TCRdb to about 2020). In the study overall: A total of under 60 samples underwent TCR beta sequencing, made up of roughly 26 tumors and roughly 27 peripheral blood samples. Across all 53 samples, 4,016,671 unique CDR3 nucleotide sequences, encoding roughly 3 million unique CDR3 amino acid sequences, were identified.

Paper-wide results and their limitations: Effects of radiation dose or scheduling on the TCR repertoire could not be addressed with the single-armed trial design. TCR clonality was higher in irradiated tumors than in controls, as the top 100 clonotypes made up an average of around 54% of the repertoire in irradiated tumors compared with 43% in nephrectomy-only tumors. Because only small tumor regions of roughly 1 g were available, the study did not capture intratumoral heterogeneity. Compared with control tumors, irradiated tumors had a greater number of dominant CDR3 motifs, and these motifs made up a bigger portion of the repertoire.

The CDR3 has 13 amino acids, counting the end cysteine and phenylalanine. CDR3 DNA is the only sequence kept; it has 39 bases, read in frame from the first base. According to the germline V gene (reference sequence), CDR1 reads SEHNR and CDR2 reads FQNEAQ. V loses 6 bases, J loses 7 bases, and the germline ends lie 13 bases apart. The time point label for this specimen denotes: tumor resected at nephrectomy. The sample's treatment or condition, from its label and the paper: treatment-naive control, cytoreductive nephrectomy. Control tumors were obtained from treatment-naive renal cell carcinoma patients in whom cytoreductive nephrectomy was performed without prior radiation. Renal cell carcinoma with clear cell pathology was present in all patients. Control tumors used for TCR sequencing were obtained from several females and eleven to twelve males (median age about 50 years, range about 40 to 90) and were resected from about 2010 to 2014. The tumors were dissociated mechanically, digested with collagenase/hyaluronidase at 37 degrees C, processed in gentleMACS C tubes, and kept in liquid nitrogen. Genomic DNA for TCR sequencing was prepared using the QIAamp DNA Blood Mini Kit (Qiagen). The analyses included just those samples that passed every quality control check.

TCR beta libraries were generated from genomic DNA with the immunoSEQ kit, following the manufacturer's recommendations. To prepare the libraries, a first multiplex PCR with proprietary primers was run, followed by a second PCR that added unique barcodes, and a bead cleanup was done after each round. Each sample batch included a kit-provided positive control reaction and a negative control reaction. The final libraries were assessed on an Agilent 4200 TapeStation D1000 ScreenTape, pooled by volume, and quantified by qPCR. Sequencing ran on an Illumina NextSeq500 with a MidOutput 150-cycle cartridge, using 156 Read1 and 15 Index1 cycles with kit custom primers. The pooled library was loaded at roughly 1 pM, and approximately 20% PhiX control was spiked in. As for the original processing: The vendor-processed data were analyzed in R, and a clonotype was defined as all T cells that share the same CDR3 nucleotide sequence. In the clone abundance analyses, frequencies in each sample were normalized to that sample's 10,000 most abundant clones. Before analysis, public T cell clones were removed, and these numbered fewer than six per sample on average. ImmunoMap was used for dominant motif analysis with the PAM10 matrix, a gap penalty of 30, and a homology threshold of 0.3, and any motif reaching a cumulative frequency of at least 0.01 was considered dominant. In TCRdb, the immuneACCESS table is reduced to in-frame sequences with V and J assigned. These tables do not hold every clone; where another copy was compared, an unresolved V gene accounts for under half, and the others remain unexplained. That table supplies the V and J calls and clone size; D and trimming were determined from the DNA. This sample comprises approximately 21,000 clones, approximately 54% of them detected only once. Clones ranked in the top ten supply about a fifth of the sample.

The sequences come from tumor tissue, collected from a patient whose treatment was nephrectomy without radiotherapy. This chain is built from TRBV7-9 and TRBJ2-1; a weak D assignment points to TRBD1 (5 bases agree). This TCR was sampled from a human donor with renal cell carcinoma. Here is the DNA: TGTGCCAGCAGACTCATACAGGCTAATGAGCAGTTCTTC. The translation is CASRLIQANEQFF.